A selection of T cell receptor beta chains follows, all from one sample in a study of Graves' ophthalmopathy and Graves' hyperthyroidism. TCRdb used MiXCR to reprocess the multiplex PCR reads, holding one entry per CDR3 protein. The data show around 1,000,000 distinct CDR3 sequences, about 38% seen once. Sequenced: peripheral blood or thyroid tissue (not recorded which). These receptors came from an adult man with Graves' hyperthyroidism. The CDR3 runs from the conserved cysteine through the conserved F or W. D genes are given only for firm matches. The listing skips clone size in some rows; elsewhere it reads once, few, many or a size class.

D gene,clone size,J gene,V gene,CDR3 protein,CDR3 DNA
-,-,TRBJ2-7,TRBV6-1,CARVQGRAGEQYF,TGTGCCAGGGTACAGGGCCGAGCTGGGGAGCAGTACTTC
-,-,TRBJ2-2,TRBV7-2,CASSFYSVGHGELFF,TGTGCCAGCAGCTTCTATAGCGTGGGGCACGGGGAGCTGTTTTTT
TRBD2,-,TRBJ2-7,TRBV29-1,CSVVGGREFGEQYF,TGCAGCGTTGTGGGCGGGCGGGAGTTTGGCGAGCAGTACTTC
-,-,TRBJ1-2,TRBV12-3/TRBV12-4,CASSLALQGVLGFTF,TGTGCCAGCAGTTTAGCGCTTCAGGGTGTCCTCGGCTTCACCTTC
-,many,TRBJ1-6,TRBV25-1,CASRRTASYNSPLHF,TGTGCCAGCCGGCGGACGGCCTCTTATAATTCACCCCTCCACTTT
TRBD1,many,TRBJ1-2,TRBV12-3/TRBV12-4,CASSYRQGRFFF,TGTGCCAGCAGTTATAGACAGGGTCGGTTCTTCTTC
-,many,TRBJ2-2,TRBV11-2,CASSPLAGELFF,TGTGCCAGTAGTCCGCTCGCCGGGGAGCTGTTTTTT
-,many,TRBJ1-5,TRBV2,CASSRLGSNQPQHF,TGTGCCAGCAGTCGCCTGGGGAGCAATCAGCCCCAGCATTTT
-,many,TRBJ2-7,TRBV7-2,CASSLGGTTYEQYF,TGTGCCAGCAGCTTGGGGGGGACAACCTACGAGCAGTACTTC
TRBD2,-,TRBJ2-5,TRBV29-1,CSVAGLGGAETQYF,TGCAGCGTCGCGGGACTAGGGGGGGCGGAGACCCAGTACTTC
-,-,TRBJ1-5,TRBV18,CASSPRQGYQPQHF,TGTGCCAGCTCACCACGGCAGGGATATCAGCCCCAGCATTTT
-,many,TRBJ2-5,TRBV10-3,CAISNSLQETQYF,TGTGCCATCAGTAATAGCCTTCAAGAGACCCAGTACTTC
-,-,TRBJ2-2,TRBV7-8,CASSGNAGDTGELFF,TGTGCCAGCAGTGGGAACGCCGGCGACACCGGGGAGCTGTTTTTT
-,few,TRBJ2-7,TRBV5-1,CASSLGGPGTKYEQYF,TGCGCCAGCAGCCTGGGGGGCCCTGGCACAAAATACGAGCAGTACTTC
-,-,TRBJ1-4,TRBV7-2,CASSLDRTGWTEKLFF,TGTGCCAGCAGCTTAGATCGGACGGGGTGGACTGAAAAACTGTTTTTT
TRBD1,many,TRBJ1-2,TRBV15,CATTGAGTDYGYTF,TGTGCCACAACCGGGGCCGGGACAGACTATGGCTACACCTTC
-,few,TRBJ1-5,TRBV2,CASSEEGRGFGQPQHF,TGTGCCAGCAGTGAAGAGGGGAGGGGGTTCGGTCAGCCCCAGCATTTT
TRBD1,many,TRBJ2-5,TRBV20-1,CSARGRGQGGKETQYF,TGCAGTGCTAGAGGGAGAGGACAGGGCGGCAAAGAGACCCAGTACTTC
-,many,TRBJ1-1,TRBV11-2,CASSFRTGMNTEAFF,TGTGCCAGCAGCTTTAGAACAGGGATGAACACTGAAGCTTTCTTT
-,-,TRBJ2-7,TRBV7-9,CASSQGGDRDEQYF,TGCGCCAGCAGCCAAGGAGGGGACAGAGACGAGCAGTACTTC
TRBD1,-,TRBJ1-2,TRBV7-2,CASSHGQGPDDYTF,TGTGCCAGCAGCCACGGACAGGGCCCCGATGACTACACCTTC
-,many,TRBJ2-7,TRBV5-8,CASSLPGTVSSYEQYF,TGTGCCAGCAGCTTGCCGGGGACGGTCAGCTCCTACGAGCAGTACTTC
TRBD2,few,TRBJ2-7,TRBV29-1,CSVTGGGGGLYEQYF,TGCAGCGTCACCGGCGGGGGGGGGGGCTTGTACGAGCAGTACTTC
TRBD1,-,TRBJ2-7,TRBV7-8,CASSTGQGEVYEQYF,TGTGCCAGCAGCACGGGACAGGGGGAGGTCTACGAGCAGTACTTC
TRBD1,few,TRBJ1-5,TRBV7-9,CASSQGTGSGWGNQPQHF,TGTGCCAGCAGCCAAGGGACAGGGTCAGGTTGGGGCAATCAGCCCCAGCATTTT
-,-,TRBJ1-1,TRBV7-2,CASSYGTHTEAFF,TGTGCCAGCAGTTACGGGACGCACACTGAAGCTTTCTTT
-,many,TRBJ1-4,TRBV14,CASSQEAVSFGNEKLFF,TGTGCCAGCAGCCAAGAGGCAGTCTCCTTCGGTAATGAAAAACTGTTTTTT
-,-,TRBJ2-3,TRBV10-2,CASSEGLADTQYF,TGCGCCAGCAGTGAAGGTCTAGCCGATACGCAGTATTTT
-,few,TRBJ2-7,TRBV12-3/TRBV12-4,CASSRDPRGAYEQYF,TGTGCCAGCAGTCGGGACCCAAGGGGGGCGTACGAGCAGTACTTC
-,many,TRBJ1-6,TRBV15,CATRGPRYNSPLHF,TGTGCCACCCGAGGACCCCGCTATAATTCACCCCTCCACTTT
-,many,TRBJ2-2,TRBV9,CASSVGGTFGGELFF,TGTGCCAGCAGCGTAGGTGGGACATTCGGCGGGGAGCTGTTTTTT
TRBD2,many,TRBJ2-5,TRBV7-2,CASSVSGGTVETQYF,TGTGCCAGCAGTGTTAGCGGGGGAACGGTGGAGACCCAGTACTTC
TRBD1,many,TRBJ1-6,TRBV20-1,CSAADRVLDSPLHF,TGCAGTGCTGCTGACAGGGTCTTGGATTCACCCCTCCACTTT
TRBD2,-,TRBJ2-2,TRBV2,CASRLRREGSTGELFF,TGTGCCAGCAGACTCCGCCGGGAGGGGAGCACCGGGGAGCTGTTTTTT
-,many,TRBJ1-1,TRBV7-8,CASSLAQANTEAFF,TGTGCCAGCAGCTTAGCACAGGCGAACACTGAAGCTTTCTTT
TRBD2,few,TRBJ2-2,TRBV4-3,CASSQPTAGVRNGELFF,TGCGCCAGCAGCCAACCGACTGCGGGAGTTCGTAACGGGGAGCTGTTTTTT
-,many,TRBJ1-4,TRBV7-9,CASSSGGGTNEKLFF,TGTGCCAGCAGCTCCGGGGGGGGCACTAATGAAAAACTGTTTTTT
-,many,TRBJ1-1,TRBV7-9,CASTNPRGRNTEAFF,TGTGCCAGCACAAACCCGAGGGGGAGGAACACTGAAGCTTTCTTT
-,many,TRBJ1-4,TRBV15,CATSRVLGSTNEKLFF,TGTGCCACCAGCAGAGTTCTCGGATCAACTAATGAAAAACTGTTTTTT
TRBD1,many,TRBJ1-3,TRBV20-1,CSTRDSRRSIYF,TGCAGTACCAGGGACAGCCGACGGTCCATATATTTT
TRBD1,-,TRBJ1-1,TRBV24-1,CALAPTGANTEAFF,TGTGCTCTAGCCCCAACAGGGGCGAACACTGAAGCTTTCTTT